This TCR beta chain is from a study of T cell responses to AZD1222 COVID-19 vaccine. Findings and limits, study-wide: Donors in the cohort were predominantly white British and more often female, and clonal diversity was possibly underestimated. CD4 TCRs linked to vaccination spanned spike, dominating at 160-218 and 743-854.

This clone has a single count. What it recognizes is unknown. Produced via immunoSEQ multiplex PCR; TCRdb's table is partial and in-frame only. The sample gives around 110,000 clones, about 91% of which show up once; just over 9.5% is in the top ten. Germline values: CDR1 SEHNR, CDR2 FQNEAQ (reference sequence). V trimming: 3 bases; J trimming: 3 bases; junction bases outside the gene matches: 7. This CDR3 is 16 amino acids long. The receptor comes from an adult in good health. This chain uses TRBV7-9 with TRBJ2-1; TRBD2 aligns across 8 bases. The sample was peripheral blood, taken on day 0 of AZD1222 vaccination. CDR3 sequence: CASSFIPGLDYNEQFF. The DNA of the CDR3 is TGTGCCAGCAGCTTCATCCCGGGACTAGACTACAATGAGCAGTTCTTC.